The present TCR beta chain was sequenced within a study of neoadjuvant anti-PD-1 for oral cavity cancer. Study overall: Most patients had three to four biweekly doses of 3 mg/kg nivolumab before resection. Patients without progression got a fourth dose around day 43.

To note about this clone: Antigen specificity is unknown.

TCRdb's table, derived via immunoSEQ multiplex PCR, lists solely in-frame clones and lacks some. The sample carries over 80,000 clones, approximately 80% recorded once. Findings of the study overall: Higher pretreatment blood Treg/Th17 ratios correlated with higher pretreatment blood and lower post-treatment tumor TCRbeta clonality.

Germline CDR1 reads MNHEY; CDR2 reads SMNVEV (reference sequence). The CDR3 runs 13 residues. V lost 2 bases to trimming and J lost 3 bases, with 5 bases between them. The material sequenced was PBMCs, taken before nivolumab (anti-PD-1) treatment. The V and J genes are TRBV27 and TRBJ1-5; D gene unclear. The receptor's source is a person aged 40 to 85 with oral cavity squamous cell carcinoma. CDR3 residues: CASSLNPNQPQHF. CDR3 DNA: TGTGCCAGCAGTTTAAATCCCAATCAGCCCCAGCATTTT.